What follows are 24 T cell receptor beta chains derived from one specimen sequenced in a study of shared clonotypes between healthy human individuals. Using immunoSEQ multiplex PCR, the repertoire was profiled, and TCRdb retains in-frame clones only, with some absent. The repertoire holds about 2 million clones, with about 95% as singletons. Naive CD8 isolation took CD45RO-negative cells positively selected for CCR7 and excluded terminally differentiated effector memory CD45RA+ cells. The sample was naive CD8+ T cells sorted from blood. These receptors were taken from a man younger than 35 in good health.

The V and J genes are TRBV28 and TRBJ2-7; D perhaps matches TRBD1 (5 bases). Germline V gene sequence: CDR1 MDHEN, CDR2 SYDVKM. The germline V and J ends were trimmed by 3 bases and 2 bases, with 17 bases remaining between them. The CDR3 contains 16 residues. The CDR3: CASSLGSRQPTYEQYF. CDR3 bases: TGTGCCAGCAGTTTGGGTTCGAGACAGCCAACCTACGAGCAGTACTTC.

This clone is a singleton in its sample. This chain connects TRBV5-6 to TRBJ1-2; D unclear. Trimming stripped 4 bases from V and 1 base from J, with 8 bases between. This CDR3 has 13 amino acids. CDR1 and CDR2 (germline): SGHDT, YYEEEE. CDR3 sequence (DNA): TGTGCCAGCAGCGTTCAGGATAACTATGGCTACACCTTC. It encodes CASSVQDNYGYTF.

This chain connects TRBV27 to TRBJ2-7; D may be TRBD1 or TRBD2 (6 bases each). The V gene's germline CDR1 is MNHEY and CDR2 SMNVEV (reference sequence). The CDR3 is made up of 13 amino acids. V lost 6 bases and J 3 bases, leaving 12 bases between the germline ends. In nucleotides, the CDR3 is TGTGCCAGCAGGGGGGGCGGGGTCTACGAGCAGTACTTC. Amino acids: CASRGGGVYEQYF.

The V and J genes are TRBV5-6 and TRBJ2-7; the D is unclear. Per the germline V gene, CDR1 is SGHDT and CDR2 is YYEEEE. V shed 4 bases and J shed 2 bases, with 10 bases lying between them. The CDR3 is 13 amino acids. Written as DNA, the CDR3 is TGTGCCAGCAGCACGGGCGGAACCTACGAGCAGTACTTC. It encodes CASSTGGTYEQYF. The full variable domain, in which reference TRBV5-6 and TRBJ2-7 provide the parts outside the CDR3, is DAGVTQSPTHLIKTRGQQVTLRCSPKSGHDTVSWYQQALGQGPQFIFQYYEEEERQRGNFPDRFSGHQFPNYSSELNVNALLLGDSALYLCASSTGGTYEQYFGPGTRLTVT.

Notes on this clone: Distinct nucleotide sequences in the sample also encode this CDR3. The gene calls are TRBV4-1 and TRBJ2-5, with TRBD2 matching 9 bases. V gave up 1 base and J gave up 2 bases; unmatched junction bases: 2. There are 15 residues in the CDR3. CDR1 and CDR2 from the germline V gene are MGHRA and YSYEKL. CDR3 DNA sequence: TGCGCCAGCAGCCAAGTTAGCGGGGGTCAAGAGACCCAGTACTTC. This gives the protein CASSQVSGGQETQYF.

V usage is TRBV19 and J usage is TRBJ1-3; 7 nucleotides match TRBD1. The junction had 5 bases not matched to a gene; V was cut back by 6 bases and J by 0 bases. Germline lookup yields CDR1 LNHDA and CDR2 SQIVND (reference sequence). This CDR3 is built from 15 residues. The CDR3 here is CASSRDSSSGNTIYF. CDR3 DNA sequence: TGTGCCAGTAGCCGGGACAGCAGCTCTGGAAACACCATATATTTT.

About this clone: Germline and junction disagree at one end, which may indicate a read error. This chain links TRBV5-6 with TRBJ2-5; D is unclear. This CDR3 region has 12 residues. CDR1 and CDR2 (germline): SGHDT, YYEEEE. The CDR3 DNA is TGTGCCAGCAGCGCCTCCGGCCCGTACTTAGACTTC. It is translated as CASSASGPYLDF.

The J gene is TRBJ2-7, the V gene TRBV7-9; D might be TRBD2 (6 bases). Per germline, CDR1 SEHNR and CDR2 FQNEAQ (reference sequence). This CDR3 spans 15 amino acids. With 5 bases removed from V and 0 bases from J, the gap between germline ends came to 14 bases. Here the CDR3 DNA reads TGTGCCAGCAGCGACGGGGGAACATCCTCCTACGAGCAGTACTTC. Its protein is CASSDGGTSSYEQYF.

CDR3 protein: CASSLDTGNTNTEAFF. The CDR3 coding sequence is TGTGCCAGCAGCCTCGATACGGGAAATACGAACACTGAAGCTTTCTTT. This sequence joins TRBV7-2 and TRBJ1-1; D gene ambiguous. This CDR3 region has 16 residues. CDR1 and CDR2 from the germline V gene are SGHTA and FQGNSA. V was shortened by 5 bases and J by 1 base, with 17 bases between the two germline ends.

This clone was found once. This rearrangement joins TRBV5-8 to TRBJ2-7, with 12 bases lining up with TRBD2. The V segment lost 3 bases and the J segment 7 bases; nucleotides outside the gene matches: 11. This CDR3 is built from 16 residues. Germline CDR1 is SGHTS and CDR2 is YDEGEE. As DNA, the CDR3 is TGTGCCAGCAGCTCTCTCCTAGCGGGAGGGCCCTGGGAGCAGTACTTC. Its protein product is CASSSLLAGGPWEQYF.

The J gene is TRBJ2-1, the V gene TRBV7-9; D unclear. The V and J ends lost 5 bases and 5 bases respectively, with 7 bases between them. CDR1 is SEHNR and CDR2 is FQNEAQ in the germline V gene (reference sequence). CDR3 length: 12 amino acids. CDR3 amino acids: CASSPSHNEQFF. CDR3 in DNA: TGTGCCAGCAGCCCCTCGCACAATGAGCAGTTCTTC.

This chain links TRBV6-1 with TRBJ2-7; D might be TRBD1 or TRBD2, each matching 5 bases. Per the germline V gene, CDR1 is MNHNS and CDR2 is SASEGT. The V end lost 8 bases, the J end lost 5 bases, and 19 bases lay between the germline ends. The CDR3 has 14 amino acids. This CDR3 is CASERGEGWDEQYF. The CDR3 bases are TGTGCCAGCGAGAGGGGAGAAGGATGGGACGAGCAGTACTTC.

The chain employs TRBV2 and TRBJ2-7, with a tentative D call TRBD1 (6 bases). The V and J ends lost 1 base and 2 bases respectively, with 12 bases between them. The CDR3 length is 15 residues. Germline V CDR1 and CDR2: SNHLY, FYNNEI. The CDR3 reads CASSEELGGTYEQYF. The CDR3 DNA reads TGTGCCAGCAGTGAAGAGCTTGGGGGCACCTACGAGCAGTACTTC. Based on the CDR3 plus reference TRBV2 and TRBJ2-7, the full variable domain is EPEVTQTPSHQVTQMGQEVILRCVPISNHLYFYWYRQILGQKVEFLVSFYNNEISEKSEIFDDQFSVERPDGSNFTLKIRSTKLEDSAMYFCASSEELGGTYEQYFGPGTRLTVT.

The V and J genes are TRBV6-5 and TRBJ1-2; D remains unclear. This CDR3 has 14 residues. Trimming shortened V by 7 bases and J by 4 bases, and 16 bases separated the two germline ends. CDR1 is MNHEY and CDR2 is SVGAGI in the germline V gene. CDR3 protein: CASTTVSDSYGYTF. The CDR3 DNA is TGTGCCAGCACTACCGTTTCGGATTCCTATGGCTACACCTTC.

The chain uses TRBV18 and TRBJ1-6; possibly TRBD1 for D (5 bases). The CDR3 is made up of 17 amino acids. Germline lookup yields CDR1 KGHSH and CDR2 LQKENI. Trimming took 3 bases from V and 3 from J, leaving 15 bases between them. The CDR3: CASSPVGALLYNSPLHF. The CDR3 coding sequence is TGTGCCAGCTCACCGGTAGGGGCCCTTCTCTATAATTCACCCCTCCACTTT.

V is TRBV9 and J is TRBJ2-7; 7 positions match TRBD1. There are 15 residues in the CDR3. Trimming at V came to 5 bases and at J to 7 bases, leaving 15 bases not matched to a gene. Germline CDR1 reads SGDLS; CDR2 reads YYNGEE. The CDR3, as DNA: TGTGCCAGCAGGGACCCTAGACAGGGTGCTAAGGAGCAGTACTTC. Amino acids: CASRDPRQGAKEQYF.

V gene TRBV9 combines with J gene TRBJ1-1, with unresolved D. Germline CDR1 and CDR2: SGDLS and YYNGEE. Between the trimmed V and J ends, which lost 5 bases and 8 bases, there was a span of 16 bases. The CDR3 totals 13 residues. The CDR3 spells CASSPHLGSEAFF. The DNA for the CDR3 is TGTGCCAGCAGTCCCCATCTGGGTTCGGAAGCTTTCTTT.

The chain combines TRBV27 with TRBJ2-1; no definite D call. This CDR3 contains 11 residues. V was clipped by 5 bases and J by 4 bases, with 3 bases between them. Germline-derived CDR1 and CDR2 are MNHEY and SMNVEV (reference sequence). CDR3 sequence reads: CASSKYNEQFF. The CDR3 bases are TGTGCCAGCAGTAAATACAATGAGCAGTTCTTC.

The chain's CDR3 is CASSPGGESYEQYF. The CDR3 DNA reads as TGTGCCAGCAGCCCCGGGGGGGAATCCTACGAGCAGTACTTC. The chain joins TRBV5-5 to TRBJ2-7; 8 bases map to TRBD2. This CDR3 comprises 14 residues. Per germline, CDR1 SGHKS and CDR2 YYEKEE (reference sequence). V shed 4 bases and J 1 base; nucleotides not matched to a gene: 4.

The V gene is TRBV29-1, the J gene TRBJ1-5; 7 positions match TRBD1. This CDR3 has 13 residues. Losses at the gene ends were 7 bases for V and 6 bases for J; bases not matched to a gene: 9. CDR1 is SQVTM, CDR2 ANQGSEA, per germline. This chain's CDR3 is CSEGTVQSQPQHF. The CDR3 DNA reads as TGCAGCGAGGGGACAGTCCAAAGTCAGCCCCAGCATTTT. The full variable domain, its missing parts supplied by reference TRBV29-1 and TRBJ1-5, is SAVISQKPSRDICQRGTSLTIQCQVDSQVTMMFWYRQQPGQSLTLIATANQGSEATYESGFVIDKFPISRPNLTFSTLTVSNMSPEDSSIYLCSEGTVQSQPQHFGDGTRLSIL.

The chain has TRBV7-2 and TRBJ2-7; TRBD1 agrees at 9 bases. The V and J ends lost 4 bases and 2 bases, in that order; junction bases with no gene match: 6. The CDR3 runs to 15 residues. The V gene's germline CDR1 is SGHTA and CDR2 FQGNSA. The CDR3 sequence: CASSSDRGNTYEQYF. The CDR3 DNA is TGTGCCAGCAGCTCGGACAGGGGAAATACCTACGAGCAGTACTTC.

The V and J genes are TRBV4-3 and TRBJ2-1; 8 nucleotides agree with TRBD2. Germline V CDR1 and CDR2: LGHNA, YSLEER. The CDR3 extends over 16 amino acids. Losses at the gene ends were 1 base for V and 1 base for J; bases not matched to a gene: 3. Here the CDR3 reads CASSQVGTSSYNEQFF. The CDR3 nucleotides read TGCGCCAGCAGCCAAGTCGGGACTAGTTCCTACAATGAGCAGTTCTTC.

Points on this clone: An end of the junction differs from the germline gene, which may be a read error. The V and J genes are TRBV7-7 and TRBJ2-5; no firm D call. CDR1 and CDR2 from the germline V gene are SSHAT and FNYEAQ (reference sequence). This CDR3 region has 13 residues. The DNA for the CDR3 is TGTGCTAGCAGCTTAAGGTTGCAAGAGACCCAGTACTTC. Translation gives CASSLRLQETQYF.

As concerns this clone: The sample carries other DNA sequences with the same CDR3. V and J are TRBV9 and TRBJ2-3; no clear D. V lost 4 bases and J lost 0, with 6 bases in between. From germline, CDR1 is SGDLS and CDR2 YYNGEE. The CDR3 loop spans 13 amino acids. The CDR3 DNA reads TGTGCCAGCAGCCCGGCTAGCACAGATACGCAGTATTTT. Translation gives CASSPASTDTQYF.